These T cell receptor beta chains were read from a single sample in a study of PD-1 blockade in classical Hodgkin lymphoma. Sequenced by immunoSEQ multiplex PCR; TCRdb stores in-frame clones only, minus some. The profile shows 85,000 to 90,000 clones, about nine tenths of them singletons. Sequencing was performed on peripheral blood mononuclear cells (PBMCs), taken before the fourth cycle of nivolumab. The receptors shown here come from a human donor with classical Hodgkin lymphoma. The CDR3 runs from the conserved cysteine through the conserved F or W. The D gene is left open where the match is weak. The listing skips clone size in some rows; elsewhere it reads once, few, many or a size class.

TGTGCCAGCAGCTCGCAACTAGCGGGGGGGGCAGATACGCAGTATTTT	CASSSQLAGGADTQYF	TRBD2	16	TRBJ2-3	TRBV5-4	NA
TGTGCCAGTACGGGTCCTGACAGTTTC	CASTGPDSF	NA	9	TRBJ1-2	TRBV19	NA
TGTGCCAGCAGCTCAACTACAGGGGTCTCTGGAAACACCATATATTTT	CASSSTTGVSGNTIYF	TRBD1	16	TRBJ1-3	TRBV7-8	NA
TGCGCCAGCAGCTTGGCAGGGAACTATGGCTACACCTTC	CASSLAGNYGYTF	NA	13	TRBJ1-2	TRBV5-1	NA
TGTGCCAGCAGCTTAGGGCGCGAGTATTCACCCCTCCACTTT	CASSLGREYSPLHF	NA	14	TRBJ1-6	TRBV5-6	NA
TGTGCCAGTAGGCCACTAAACAGGGTAAGCCCCACTGAAGCTTTCTTT	CASRPLNRVSPTEAFF	NA	16	TRBJ1-1	TRBV19	NA
TGCGCCAGCAGCCAAGATGCGGGACAGCCCTATGGCTACACCTTC	CASSQDAGQPYGYTF	TRBD1	15	TRBJ1-2	TRBV4-1	NA
TGTGCCAGCAGTGACGCAGTAGTGGGGGGAGACCACACAGATACGCAGTATTTT	CASSDAVVGGDHTDTQYF	NA	18	TRBJ2-3	TRBV6-4	NA
TGTGCCAGTAGTAGGACCCCGTGGAGGAACAACTATGGCTACACCTTC	CASSRTPWRNNYGYTF	NA	16	TRBJ1-2	TRBV19	once
TGTGCCAGCAGCCTCGGGACAGGGTTAGGCTACGAGCAGTACTTC	CASSLGTGLGYEQYF	TRBD1	15	TRBJ2-7	TRBV7-2	NA
TGTGCCAGCAGCTTGTACACAGGCGCAACTAATGAAAAACTGTTTTTT	CASSLYTGATNEKLFF	NA	16	TRBJ1-4	TRBV5-8	NA
TGTGCCAGCAGTCTAGAGGGAAGCACAGATACGCAGTATTTT	CASSLEGSTDTQYF	NA	14	TRBJ2-3	TRBV6-5	once
TGTACAACAAAGGCCCTCCCCCCGGGGGCGCAGTCGAACGAGCAGTACTTC	CTTKALPPGAQSNEQYF	NA	17	TRBJ2-7	TRBV28	once
TGTGCCTGGAGTGATAGAAGATCACCCCTCCACTTT	CAWSDRRSPLHF	NA	12	TRBJ1-6	TRBV30	NA
TGCGCCAGCAGCCAAGATATCCAGGCCTACGAGCAGTACTTC	CASSQDIQAYEQYF	NA	14	TRBJ2-7	TRBV4-3	NA
TGTGCCAGCAGTTACTCCGGGGAAGGGGAGCTGTTTTTT	CASSYSGEGELFF	NA	13	TRBJ2-2	TRBV6-5	NA
TGTGCCAGCAGCCAAGAAGGGACAGGGGCTTACGAGCAGTACTTC	CASSQEGTGAYEQYF	TRBD1	15	TRBJ2-7	TRBV4-2	NA
TGTGCCAGTAGTATTCGAGGGGCTGAAGCTTTCTTT	CASSIRGAEAFF	NA	12	TRBJ1-1	TRBV19	NA
TGTGCCAGTAGTCCTCTTGCCGTCGATCAGCCCCAGCATTTT	CASSPLAVDQPQHF	NA	14	TRBJ1-5	TRBV19	NA
TGTGCCAGCAGTTTTCTTACTCTGGCCGACATGAACACTGAAGCTTTCTTT	CASSFLTLADMNTEAFF	NA	17	TRBJ1-1	TRBV28	NA
TGCGCCAGCAGCTCTGGGACCGCGAACACCGGGGAGCTGTTTTTT	CASSSGTANTGELFF	NA	15	TRBJ2-2	TRBV5-1	NA
TGTGCCAGTAGTAAGGGACAGGGGGATTTTCATAGCAATCAGCCCCAGCATTTT	CASSKGQGDFHSNQPQHF	TRBD1	18	TRBJ1-5	TRBV19	once
TGTGCCAGCAGCCCTAGACTATCCTTCGACGAGCAGTACTTC	CASSPRLSFDEQYF	NA	14	TRBJ2-7	TRBV11-2	NA
TGTGCCAGCATGGGGGATGAGAGTGGCTACACCTTC	CASMGDESGYTF	NA	12	TRBJ1-2	TRBV6-1	few
TGTGCCAGCAGCCCTAGCCCCCTAGCGGGGGTATACAATGAGCAGTTCTTC	CASSPSPLAGVYNEQFF	TRBD2	17	TRBJ2-1	TRBV7-6	NA
TGTGCCAGCAGCTTAGGGGAGGCGGGTGAGCAGTACTTC	CASSLGEAGEQYF	NA	13	TRBJ2-7	TRBV7-6	NA
TGTGCCAGCACCCTTCGGGGCACAGATACGCAGTATTTT	CASTLRGTDTQYF	NA	13	TRBJ2-3	TRBV7-8	once
TGTGCCAGCAGCGCCGACAGGGATGAGCAGTTCTTC	CASSADRDEQFF	TRBD1	12	TRBJ2-1	TRBV9	NA
TGTGCCAGCAGCCTAAGGGACAGGGGGCTCCTTTTGACTGGAGACACCATATATTTT	CASSLRDRGLLLTGDTIYF	TRBD1	19	TRBJ1-3	TRBV11-2	NA
TGTGCCTGGAGTGGACCGGACCAGGAGCAGTACTTC	CAWSGPDQEQYF	NA	12	TRBJ2-7	TRBV30	NA
TGTGCCAGCAGCTTAGCTAGGACAGGTGGCTACACCTTC	CASSLARTGGYTF	TRBD1	13	TRBJ1-2	TRBV7-8	NA